This TCR beta chain was obtained from a study of blood T cell repertoires in COVID-19. The overall study: Nucleic acid was either cDNA or gDNA, and it came from T cells, B-cell-depleted T cells, or PBMCs.

The assay was immunoSEQ multiplex PCR, and TCRdb's table has in-frame clones only and misses some. Counted here are roughly 320,000 clones, roughly 85% occurring once; the ten biggest clones make up 7.2%. The CDR3 has 14 residues. Germline V gene lookup returns CDR1 SGDLS and CDR2 YYNGEE. Trimming shortened V by 0 bases and J by 6 bases, and 12 bases separated the two germline ends. The J gene is TRBJ2-5, the V gene TRBV9; D might be TRBD1 (7 bases). Sequences were obtained from peripheral blood. This receptor was taken from a human donor in a cohort sampled during active COVID-19. The CDR3 reads CASSVEAGGKTQYF. The CDR3 region has the DNA TGTGCCAGCAGCGTAGAGGCAGGGGGGAAGACCCAGTACTTC.